Listed below are T cell receptor beta chains from one sample, sequenced in a study of beta chain features in type 1 diabetes. Some clones are missing from TCRdb's copy, which holds only in-frame ones; the method was immunoSEQ multiplex PCR. The repertoire holds 900,000 or so clones, with 15% to 20% as singletons. Sequences were obtained from naive CD4+ T cells from blood. These receptors all stem from a woman aged 18-30 years in good health. The CDR3 runs from the conserved cysteine through the conserved F or W. The order of the fields is clone size, V gene, D gene, J gene, CDR3 protein, CDR3 DNA. The D gene is left open where the match is weak. Only part of the rows carry a size: once, few, many, or a class if the clone is expanded.

abundance: -; v_gene: TRBV7-2; d_gene: TRBD2; j_gene: TRBJ2-3; CDR3aa: CASSPRSGYTDTQYF; CDR3nt: TGTGCCAGCAGCCCACGTAGCGGGTACACAGATACGCAGTATTTT
abundance: -; v_gene: TRBV4-2; d_gene: -; j_gene: TRBJ2-3; CDR3aa: CASSGNGDTQYF; CDR3nt: TGTGCCAGCAGCGGAAACGGAGATACGCAGTATTTT
abundance: -; v_gene: TRBV28; d_gene: -; j_gene: TRBJ2-7; CDR3aa: CASSLRTGLYHEQYF; CDR3nt: TGTGCCAGCAGTTTAAGAACAGGGTTGTACCACGAGCAGTACTTC
abundance: few; v_gene: TRBV21-1; d_gene: -; j_gene: TRBJ2-1; CDR3aa: CASSKVSTPTGYNEQFF; CDR3nt: TGTGCCAGCAGCAAAGTTAGTACTCCGACGGGGTACAATGAGCAGTTCTTC
abundance: -; v_gene: TRBV7-9; d_gene: TRBD1; j_gene: TRBJ2-7; CDR3aa: CASSFWGQGTYEQYF; CDR3nt: TGTGCCAGCAGCTTCTGGGGACAGGGGACCTACGAGCAGTACTTC
abundance: -; v_gene: TRBV6-5; d_gene: TRBD2; j_gene: TRBJ2-1; CDR3aa: CASSYVAGARNEQFF; CDR3nt: TGTGCCAGCAGTTACGTGGCGGGAGCCCGCAATGAGCAGTTCTTC
abundance: -; v_gene: TRBV28; d_gene: -; j_gene: TRBJ1-2; CDR3aa: CASSLVSTNYGYTF; CDR3nt: TGTGCCAGCAGTTTAGTTAGCACAAACTATGGCTACACCTTC
abundance: -; v_gene: TRBV5-1; d_gene: -; j_gene: TRBJ1-2; CDR3aa: CASSPRPGTANYGYTF; CDR3nt: TGCGCCAGCAGCCCGCGTCCCGGGACTGCTAACTATGGCTACACCTTC
abundance: -; v_gene: TRBV6-5; d_gene: -; j_gene: TRBJ2-3; CDR3aa: CASSYRTDTDTQYF; CDR3nt: TGTGCCAGCAGCTACCGGACTGACACAGATACGCAGTATTTT
abundance: few; v_gene: TRBV18; d_gene: TRBD2; j_gene: TRBJ2-7; CDR3aa: CASSTSSGRANEQYF; CDR3nt: TGTGCCAGCTCAACTTCTAGCGGGAGGGCCAACGAGCAGTACTTC
abundance: -; v_gene: TRBV4-3; d_gene: -; j_gene: TRBJ1-3; CDR3aa: CASSQDADGGSGNTIYF; CDR3nt: TGCGCCAGCAGCCAAGATGCGGACGGCGGCTCTGGAAACACCATATATTTT
abundance: few; v_gene: TRBV7-9; d_gene: -; j_gene: TRBJ1-2; CDR3aa: CASSLTDEEGYTF; CDR3nt: TGTGCCAGCAGCCTAACGGACGAAGAGGGCTACACCTTC
abundance: few; v_gene: TRBV18; d_gene: TRBD1; j_gene: TRBJ2-7; CDR3aa: CASSPTGVPFEQYF; CDR3nt: TGTGCCAGCTCTCCGACAGGGGTTCCGTTCGAGCAGTACTTC
abundance: few; v_gene: TRBV11-2; d_gene: -; j_gene: TRBJ2-5; CDR3aa: CASSLDLEGSETQYF; CDR3nt: TGTGCCAGCAGCTTAGACTTGGAGGGATCAGAGACCCAGTACTTC
abundance: -; v_gene: TRBV7-2; d_gene: TRBD1; j_gene: TRBJ1-2; CDR3aa: CASSFQTAGTVYGYTF; CDR3nt: TGTGCCAGCAGCTTCCAAACCGCCGGGACAGTCTATGGCTACACCTTC
abundance: -; v_gene: TRBV7-9; d_gene: -; j_gene: TRBJ1-4; CDR3aa: CASSLVGGPNEKLFF; CDR3nt: TGTGCCAGCAGCTTAGTTGGCGGGCCTAATGAAAAACTGTTTTTT
abundance: few; v_gene: TRBV9; d_gene: -; j_gene: TRBJ1-1; CDR3aa: CASSVEGWGTEAFF; CDR3nt: TGTGCCAGCAGCGTCGAGGGATGGGGCACTGAAGCTTTCTTT
abundance: -; v_gene: TRBV2; d_gene: -; j_gene: TRBJ2-3; CDR3aa: CASQAPADTQYF; CDR3nt: TGTGCCAGCCAAGCGCCTGCAGATACGCAGTATTTT
abundance: -; v_gene: TRBV18; d_gene: -; j_gene: TRBJ2-5; CDR3aa: CASSPGRGTQYF; CDR3nt: TGTGCCAGCTCACCAGGAAGGGGGACCCAGTACTTC
abundance: -; v_gene: TRBV7-9; d_gene: -; j_gene: TRBJ2-3; CDR3aa: CASSPQGGDTQYF; CDR3nt: TGTGCCAGCAGCCCCCAAGGGGGAGATACGCAGTATTTT
abundance: few; v_gene: TRBV6-6; d_gene: -; j_gene: TRBJ1-2; CDR3aa: CASSYEGHYGYTF; CDR3nt: TGTGCCAGCAGTTACGAGGGACACTATGGCTACACCTTC
abundance: -; v_gene: TRBV29-1; d_gene: TRBD2; j_gene: TRBJ2-5; CDR3aa: CSVTRTSGRPETQYF; CDR3nt: TGCAGCGTCACTAGGACTAGCGGGAGACCGGAGACCCAGTACTTC
abundance: -; v_gene: TRBV4-3; d_gene: TRBD1; j_gene: TRBJ2-1; CDR3aa: CASSRRGTGGMDEQFF; CDR3nt: TGCGCCAGCAGCCGCAGAGGGACAGGGGGCATGGATGAGCAGTTCTTC
abundance: -; v_gene: TRBV5-1; d_gene: -; j_gene: TRBJ2-2; CDR3aa: CASSSDRGNTGELFF; CDR3nt: TGCGCCAGCAGCTCGGACCGGGGCAACACCGGGGAGCTGTTTTTT
abundance: few; v_gene: TRBV5-4; d_gene: TRBD1; j_gene: TRBJ2-5; CDR3aa: CASSLQGGTQETQYF; CDR3nt: TGTGCCAGCAGCTTACAGGGGGGAACCCAAGAGACCCAGTACTTC
abundance: few; v_gene: TRBV4-2; d_gene: -; j_gene: TRBJ2-1; CDR3aa: CASSQVSILHNEQFF; CDR3nt: TGTGCCAGCAGCCAAGTTTCCATCTTACACAATGAGCAGTTCTTC
abundance: once; v_gene: TRBV7-2; d_gene: TRBD2; j_gene: TRBJ2-1; CDR3aa: CASSLGTSAYNEQFF; CDR3nt: TGTGCCAGCAGCTTAGGGACTAGCGCCTACAATGAGCAGTTCTTC
abundance: -; v_gene: TRBV6-5; d_gene: TRBD1; j_gene: TRBJ2-7; CDR3aa: CASSYSQTGPNEQYF; CDR3nt: TGTGCCAGCAGTTATTCCCAGACAGGGCCCAACGAGCAGTACTTC
abundance: few; v_gene: TRBV13; d_gene: TRBD2; j_gene: TRBJ2-7; CDR3aa: CASSFGTSGRVDEQYF; CDR3nt: TGTGCCAGCAGCTTCGGGACTAGCGGGAGGGTTGACGAGCAGTACTTC
abundance: -; v_gene: TRBV4-2; d_gene: -; j_gene: TRBJ1-4; CDR3aa: CASSQDLIGRRNEKLFF; CDR3nt: TGTGCCAGCAGCCAAGATCTCATCGGGAGGAGAAATGAAAAACTGTTTTTT
abundance: few; v_gene: TRBV18; d_gene: TRBD1; j_gene: TRBJ2-7; CDR3aa: CASSPLGQASYEQYF; CDR3nt: TGTGCCAGCTCACCACTGGGACAGGCCTCCTACGAGCAGTACTTC
abundance: few; v_gene: TRBV7-3; d_gene: -; j_gene: TRBJ2-2; CDR3aa: CASSSRPQPTGELFF; CDR3nt: TGTGCCAGCAGCTCACGACCCCAGCCGACCGGGGAGCTGTTTTTT